The clone carrying this T cell receptor (beta chain) came up a few times. Its specificity is not known. A second PCR of about 7 to 12 cycles used a sample-barcoded 5' primer and a J-beta primer mix. No fewer than 2.5 million CDR3-containing paired-end reads came from each sample. TCRdb re-analysed the 5' RACE reads in MiXCR, keeping a single row per CDR3 protein. The sample has about 1.8 million distinct CDR3 sequences, 40% to 55% seen once. The sample comes from a study of blood T cells in healthy people across ages. Study-level points and caveats: Both naive CD4+ cell counts and diversity were greater in long-lived donors than in aged donors. Since the PBMCs were unsorted, naive and antigen-experienced cells could not be conclusively compared. Significant beta diversity loss was already apparent by age approximately 38, declining roughly linearly.

The trim removed 9 bases at V and 0 bases at J, leaving 5 bases unmatched. Germline CDR1 is MNHNY and CDR2 is SVGAGI (reference sequence). The length of the CDR3 is 14 residues. Sequenced material: blood. This sequence joins TRBV6-6 and TRBJ2-3; 8 bases fit TRBD1. The TCR comes from a middle-aged woman in good health. The CDR3 nucleotides are TGTGCCAGTGAGGGGGACAGGAGCACAGATACGCAGTATTTT. Translating it yields CASEGDRSTDTQYF.